These 6 T cell receptor beta chains share one sample of origin, sequenced in a study of T cells expressing NK-cell markers. From the 5' RACE reads, TCRdb lists one entry per CDR3 protein and no DNA. This sample carries 500,000 to 600,000 distinct CDR3 sequences, with roughly 3.5% going to the ten biggest clones. The specimen was blood T cells: a sorted CD56 or NKG2C T cell subset, CD4+ or CD8+ T cells, or bulk PBMC T cells (not recorded which). The receptor set was obtained from a man between 18 and 35 years old in good health.

The gene calls are TRBV5-1 and TRBJ1-1; TCRdb indicates TRBD1, and absent DNA this call remains unverified. The CDR3 covers 15 residues. Per germline, CDR1 SGHRS and CDR2 YFSETQ. The CDR3: CASSSRTGGASEAFF.

This chain connects TRBV4-1 to TRBJ2-3; the TRBD1 assignment by TCRdb is unverifiable without DNA. This CDR3 has 16 amino acids. From germline, CDR1 is MGHRA and CDR2 YSYEKL. The CDR3 protein is CASSQNVGQITDTQYF.

The CDR3 spells CSVAQDPMSPLHF. The chain recombines TRBV29-1 with TRBJ1-6. CDR1 is SQVTM, CDR2 ANQGSEA, per germline. The CDR3 is made up of 13 amino acids.

The V and J genes are TRBV5-1 and TRBJ2-2; checking the TCRdb D call of TRBD2 is not possible without DNA. This CDR3 contains 15 residues. Germline V lookup: CDR1 SGHRS, CDR2 YFSETQ. CDR3: CASSLAGEYTGELFF. The whole variable domain, remainder taken from reference TRBV5-1 and TRBJ2-2, is KAGVTQTPRYLIKTRGQQVTLSCSPISGHRSVSWYQQTPGQGLQFLFEYFSETQRNKGNFPGRFSGRQFSNSRSEMNVSTLELGDSALYLCASSLAGEYTGELFFGEGSRLTVL.

V gene TRBV5-1 combines with J gene TRBJ2-4; without DNA, the TCRdb call of TRBD2 cannot be checked. In germline, CDR1 is SGHRS, CDR2 YFSETQ. This CDR3 is built from 17 residues. CDR3 in amino acids: CASRLGFVGRAQDIQYF.

This chain links TRBV6-1 with TRBJ2-2; there is no DNA to check the TCRdb D call of TRBD1. The CDR3 has 15 amino acids. In germline, CDR1 is MNHNS, CDR2 SASEGT. The CDR3 reads CASSGGQGRAGELFF.